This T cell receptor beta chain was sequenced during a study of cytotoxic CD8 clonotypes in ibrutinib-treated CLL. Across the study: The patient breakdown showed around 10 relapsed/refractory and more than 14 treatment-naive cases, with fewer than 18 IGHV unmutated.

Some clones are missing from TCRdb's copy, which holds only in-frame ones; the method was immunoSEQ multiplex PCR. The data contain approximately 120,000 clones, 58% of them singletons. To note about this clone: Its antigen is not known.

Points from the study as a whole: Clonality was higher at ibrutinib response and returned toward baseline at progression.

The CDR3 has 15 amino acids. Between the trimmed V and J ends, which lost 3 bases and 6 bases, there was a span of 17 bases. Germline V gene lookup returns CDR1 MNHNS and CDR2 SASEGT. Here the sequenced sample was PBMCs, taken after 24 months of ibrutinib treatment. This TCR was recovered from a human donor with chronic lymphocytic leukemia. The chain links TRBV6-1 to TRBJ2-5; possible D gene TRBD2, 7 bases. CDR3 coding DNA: TGTGCCAGCAGTGAGGCGCGGGGGAGGGGGAAGACCCAGTACTTC. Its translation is CASSEARGRGKTQYF.